These 18 T cell receptor beta chains came from one sample sequenced in a study of shared clonotypes between healthy human individuals. Profiling relied on immunoSEQ multiplex PCR, and the TCRdb table lists in-frame clones only, not all of them. The sample shows about 990,000 clones, more than 75% of them seen only once. Material for sequencing was memory CD4+ T cells from PBMCs. Specified subset: CD45RA-negative fraction. The receptors come from a young man in good health. Some clones in this sample may be carry-over from other donors' samples.

V usage is TRBV2 and J usage is TRBJ1-5; tentatively, D is TRBD1 (5 bases). The CDR3 is 14 residues long. Germline V gene data show CDR1 as SNHLY and CDR2 as FYNNEI. Trimming took 3 bases from V and 6 from J, leaving 12 bases between them. CDR3 nucleotide sequence: TGTGCCAGCAGTGATCAGGGCGTGGGTCAGCCCCAGCATTTT. Protein product: CASSDQGVGQPQHF.

This chain connects TRBV7-3 to TRBJ2-2; a weak D match, TRBD2 (6 bases). The V and J ends lost 1 base and 1 base respectively, with 10 bases between them. CDR3 size: 16 residues. From germline, CDR1 is SGHTA and CDR2 FQGTGA. Written as DNA, the CDR3 is TGTGCCAGCAGCTTAATGGTTAGCGGGAACACCGGGGAGCTGTTTTTT. The encoded protein is CASSLMVSGNTGELFF.

The chain combines TRBV6-1 with TRBJ1-5, with D possibly being TRBD1 (6 bases). V was clipped by 8 bases and J by 0 bases, with 14 bases between them. Germline CDR1 and CDR2: MNHNS and SASEGT. This CDR3 is built from 15 residues. The CDR3 sequence is CASGGTLDSNQPQHF. The DNA of the CDR3 is TGTGCCAGCGGGGGGACACTGGATAGCAATCAGCCCCAGCATTTT.

The V call is TRBV7-2, the J call TRBJ2-7, with a tentative D call TRBD1 (6 bases). CDR1 and CDR2 from the germline V gene are SGHTA and FQGNSA. The CDR3 has 13 residues. The germline V and J ends were trimmed by 2 bases and 6 bases, with 11 bases remaining between them. The CDR3 reads CASSLIQGSEQYF. The CDR3 DNA follows: TGTGCCAGCAGCTTAATACAGGGTTCCGAGCAGTACTTC.

V usage is TRBV28 and J usage is TRBJ2-5, with D possibly being TRBD1 or TRBD2 (7 bases each). This CDR3 has 11 amino acids. Germline values: CDR1 MDHEN, CDR2 SYDVKM. Trimming left V 10 bases short and J 5 bases short, with 11 bases between. The CDR3 DNA sequence: TGTGCCACAGGGGGGGTCGAGACCCAGTACTTC. As protein: CATGGVETQYF.

This chain links TRBV15 with TRBJ1-2; the match to TRBD1 covers 10 bases. Trimming at V came to 4 bases and at J to 6 bases, leaving 2 bases not matched to a gene. CDR1 is LNHNV, CDR2 YYDKDF, per germline (reference sequence). This CDR3 spans 13 amino acids. DNA of the CDR3: TGTGCCACCAGCACCGGGACAGGGGATGGCTACACCTTC. It specifies CATSTGTGDGYTF.

On this clone: Other nucleotide sequences from this sample produce the same CDR3. V and J are TRBV20-1 and TRBJ2-5; D not resolved. In germline, CDR1 is DFQATT, CDR2 SNEGSKA (reference sequence). Trimming left V 6 bases short and J 4 bases short, with 9 bases between. This CDR3 spans 11 amino acids. In DNA, the CDR3 is TGCAGTGCGGAACCGCGAGAGACCCAGTACTTC. Protein: CSAEPRETQYF.

This clone was picked up a small number of times. In the same sample, other DNA sequences code for this CDR3. The chain recombines TRBV9 with TRBJ2-7; perhaps D is TRBD1 or TRBD2 (5 bases each). Germline V CDR1 and CDR2: SGDLS, YYNGEE. Trimming removed 3 bases from V and 2 bases from J, with 12 bases in between. The CDR3 has 14 residues. The CDR3 region is CASSEGLAAYEQYF. The CDR3 coding sequence is TGTGCCAGCAGCGAGGGGCTAGCAGCCTACGAGCAGTACTTC.

The rearrangement links TRBV7-8 to TRBJ1-3, with D possibly being TRBD1 (5 bases). This CDR3 is built from 16 residues. Trimming shortened V by 7 bases and J by 2 bases, and 18 bases separated the two germline ends. Germline lookup yields CDR1 SGHVS and CDR2 FQNEAQ. The CDR3 loop is CASTSSAGGTGNTIYF. In nucleotides, the CDR3 is TGTGCCAGCACCTCCTCGGCCGGGGGGACTGGAAACACCATATATTTT.

This clone was observed a few times. The chain is built from TRBV7-9 and TRBJ2-7; 8 nucleotides agree with TRBD2. J gave up 3 bases and V 4 bases, and 5 bases lay outside the gene matches. Germline lookup yields CDR1 SEHNR and CDR2 FQNEAQ (reference sequence). The CDR3 length is 14 residues. CDR3 nucleotide sequence: TGTGCCAGCAGCTCATCCGGGACTAGCTACGAGCAGTACTTC. Its translation: CASSSSGTSYEQYF.

The rearrangement joins TRBV19 to TRBJ2-1; TRBD2 matches at 8 bases. J was trimmed by 4 bases and V by 3 bases; bases with no gene match: 2. Germline V gene lookup returns CDR1 LNHDA and CDR2 SQIVND (reference sequence). The CDR3 consists of 14 residues. As DNA, the CDR3 is TGTGCCAGTAGTATCGTAGCGGGGTACAATGAGCAGTTCTTC. Translation gives CASSIVAGYNEQFF.

This clone was observed many times. The chain couples TRBV28 to TRBJ2-7; 10 nucleotides match TRBD2. Trimming removed 4 bases from V and 4 bases from J; junction bases left unmatched: 7. The germline V gene encodes CDR1 MDHEN and CDR2 SYDVKM. The length of the CDR3 is 15 residues. The CDR3 coding sequence is TGTGCCAGCAGTTACAGCGGGAGGGCCCGGTACGAGCAGTACTTC. This sequence encodes CASSYSGRARYEQYF.

V is TRBV5-6 and J is TRBJ1-2; 7 bases fit TRBD1. CDR1 and CDR2 from the germline V gene are SGHDT and YYEEEE. The CDR3 spans 15 residues. The V segment lost 3 bases and the J segment 8 bases; nucleotides outside the gene matches: 13. CDR3 bases: TGTGCCAGCAGCTACAATAACCGGGACAGACGGGGCTACACCTTC. This translates into CASSYNNRDRRGYTF.

This chain joins TRBV6-5 and TRBJ1-6; no reliable D call. V was shortened by 5 bases and J by 10 bases, with 6 bases between the two germline ends. Germline lookup yields CDR1 MNHEY and CDR2 SVGAGI. The CDR3 loop spans 11 amino acids. As DNA, the CDR3 is TGTGCCAGCAGTGAAGGATCACCCCTCCACTTT. This encodes CASSEGSPLHF.

This clone was observed a single time. The chain's CDR3 is CASSTRAPETQYF. CDR3 coding DNA: TGTGCCAGCAGCACCCGGGCCCCCGAGACCCAGTACTTC. The chain is built from TRBV7-2 and TRBJ2-5, with no clear D. Germline assignment: CDR1 SGHTA and CDR2 FQGNSA. V shed 5 bases and J shed 5 bases, with 12 bases lying between them. The CDR3 has 13 residues.

The rearrangement links TRBV4-2 to TRBJ2-1; the D is unclear. The CDR3 extends over 14 amino acids. In germline, CDR1 is LGHNA, CDR2 YNFKEQ. V lost 0 bases and J 7 bases, leaving 10 bases between the germline ends. CDR3 nucleotides: TGTGCCAGCAGCCAAGAATTAGGGCAGAATGAGCAGTTCTTC. Residues: CASSQELGQNEQFF.

The V and J genes are TRBV27 and TRBJ2-7; a weak D match, TRBD1 (5 bases). This CDR3 region has 15 residues. CDR1 and CDR2 from the germline V gene are MNHEY and SMNVEV (reference sequence). Trimming shortened V by 4 bases and J by 4 bases, and 17 bases separated the two germline ends. The CDR3 reads CASSSWTPSGYEQYF. The CDR3 DNA sequence: TGTGCCAGCAGTTCCTGGACACCCTCCGGGTACGAGCAGTACTTC.

This clone was seen a single time. V usage is TRBV7-9 and J usage is TRBJ2-2; D unresolved. The V gene's germline CDR1 is SEHNR and CDR2 FQNEAQ (reference sequence). The V end lost 8 bases, the J end lost 9 bases, and 10 bases lay between the germline ends. The CDR3 sequence is 11 residues long. Here the CDR3 reads CASPPPWELFF. The CDR3 DNA reads TGTGCCAGCCCACCTCCTTGGGAGCTGTTTTTT.